This TCR beta chain was retrieved from a study of human T cells and chemical hapten exposure. Looked up from germline, CDR1 is DFQATT and CDR2 is SNEGSKA (reference sequence). The CDR3 length is 15 residues. The V gene end was trimmed by 2 bases and the J gene end by 4 bases; junction bases not matched to a gene: 7. The study's findings and limits: Donors in the study had alopecia, meaning their immune response may differ from healthy people's.

Ten or more counts support this clonotype. Its antigen remains unidentified. TCRdb ran MiXCR on the RACE reads and lists one entry per CDR3 protein. The table has tens of thousands of distinct CDR3 sequences, around 7% seen once; the top ten hold over 1.5%. The time point is: pre-sensitization, week 0. As to treatment: therapeutic diphenylcyclopropenone sensitization with weekly scalp DPC. Venepuncture was done earlier than the placement of each patch test. The sequencing here drew on whole blood, taken in connection with sensitization to the hapten diphenylcyclopropenone (DPC). The clonotype was recovered from a woman aged 25 to 39 with alopecia areata. Some clones in this sample may be carry-over from other donors' samples. This rearrangement joins TRBV20-1 to TRBJ2-1; TRBD1 agrees at 8 bases. The CDR3 is CSARNDRGAYNEQFF. The CDR3 DNA sequence: TGCAGTGCTAGAAATGACAGGGGTGCTTACAATGAGCAGTTCTTC.